The next 30 T cell receptor beta chains were all read from a single sample in a study of blood T cell repertoires in COVID-19. The repertoire was sequenced with immunoSEQ multiplex PCR; TCRdb's copy has only in-frame clones and lacks some. The sample lists 25,000 to 35,000 clones, around 90% occurring once. Specimen: peripheral blood. Receptors originate from a man aged 45 to 65 with active COVID-19.

The rearrangement uses TRBV27 and TRBJ2-7; D perhaps matches TRBD1 (5 bases). Germline loops: CDR1 MNHEY, CDR2 SMNVEV (reference sequence). V shed 0 bases and J shed 5 bases, with 11 bases lying between them. This CDR3 spans 14 amino acids. This CDR3 reads CASSLSGLGDEQYF. The CDR3 DNA is TGTGCCAGCAGTTTATCGGGTTTAGGGGACGAGCAGTACTTC.

This chain links TRBV5-6 with TRBJ2-5, with D perhaps TRBD2 (6 bases). CDR3 length: 15 amino acids. Germline V CDR1 and CDR2: SGHDT, YYEEEE. V gave up 3 bases and J gave up 1 base, with 13 bases separating them. This CDR3 reads CASSSLLAAQETQYF. The CDR3 DNA follows: TGTGCCAGCAGCTCACTTTTAGCGGCCCAAGAGACCCAGTACTTC.

The chain combines TRBV4-1 with TRBJ2-7, with unresolved D. This CDR3 is 14 amino acids long. Germline CDR1 MGHRA, CDR2 YSYEKL. Trimming cost V 1 base and J 0 bases, with 7 bases left between them. The CDR3 region is CASSQGWSSYEQYF. The CDR3, as DNA: TGCGCCAGCAGCCAAGGGTGGAGCTCCTACGAGCAGTACTTC.

This chain joins TRBV6-6 and TRBJ1-2; 8 bases align to TRBD1. Germline V lookup: CDR1 MNHNY, CDR2 SVGAGI (reference sequence). V shed 6 bases, J shed 0 bases, and the junction held 0 bases outside the gene matches. This CDR3 region has 13 residues. The CDR3 sequence: CASRTGANYGYTF. In DNA, the CDR3 is TGTGCCAGCAGGACAGGGGCTAACTATGGCTACACCTTC.

This chain links TRBV19 with TRBJ2-5; possibly TRBD1 for D (6 bases). Germline CDR1 LNHDA, CDR2 SQIVND (reference sequence). V was shortened by 4 bases and J by 3 bases, with 18 bases between the two germline ends. This CDR3 has 16 amino acids. For the CDR3, the DNA is TGTGCCAGTAGTACAACAGGGTTTAGGGAAGAAGAGACCCAGTACTTC. Amino acid sequence: CASSTTGFREEETQYF.

The chain has TRBV4-1 and TRBJ2-1, with 8 positions matching TRBD2. Germline assignment: CDR1 MGHRA and CDR2 YSYEKL. Unmatched junction bases numbered 11, after V lost 0 bases and J lost 7 bases. The CDR3 has 17 amino acids. DNA of the CDR3: TGCGCCAGCAGCCAAGAGGGAAGCGGGAGAGTAAGGAATGAGCAGTTCTTC. As protein: CASSQEGSGRVRNEQFF.

This CDR3 is CASSEANSLPRDGYTF. The CDR3 DNA follows: TGTGCCAGCAGTGAAGCGAACAGTTTGCCACGAGATGGCTACACCTTC. The chain employs TRBV6-1 and TRBJ1-2, with D hard to call. V lost 0 bases, J lost 6 bases, and 17 bases lay in between. This CDR3 contains 16 residues. Germline V gives CDR1 MNHNS, CDR2 SASEGT.

The chain couples TRBV30 to TRBJ1-2; D gene unclear. Germline CDR1 reads GTSNPN; CDR2 reads SVGIG (reference sequence). V was clipped by 2 bases and J by 5 bases, with 9 bases between them. This CDR3 contains 12 residues. The CDR3 DNA reads TGTGCCTGGAGTCGGGATGCTTATGGCTACACCTTC. Its translation is CAWSRDAYGYTF.

The V gene is TRBV11-1, the J gene TRBJ2-2, with D unresolved. Trimming stripped 1 base from V and 1 base from J, with 4 bases between. This CDR3 has 14 residues. CDR1 and CDR2 from the germline V gene are SGHAT and FQDESV (reference sequence). The CDR3 loop is CASSLVRNTGELFF. For the CDR3, the DNA is TGTGCCAGCAGCTTAGTGCGGAACACCGGGGAGCTGTTTTTT.

The chain couples TRBV27 to TRBJ2-7; 11 nucleotides align to TRBD1. V shed 4 bases, J shed 5 bases, and the junction held 7 bases outside the gene matches. The CDR3 extends over 15 amino acids. From germline, CDR1 is MNHEY and CDR2 SMNVEV (reference sequence). The CDR3 reads CASSSRTGGSDEQYF. CDR3 nucleotides: TGTGCCAGCAGTTCCAGGACAGGGGGCAGCGACGAGCAGTACTTC.

The rearrangement uses TRBV5-1 and TRBJ2-5; D is possibly TRBD2 (7 bases). CDR1 is SGHRS and CDR2 is YFSETQ in the germline V gene. The CDR3 extends over 16 amino acids. V was pared by 0 bases and J by 0 bases, with 12 bases between. The CDR3 nucleotides read TGCGCCAGCAGCTTGGGTGCGGGGGCCTACCAAGAGACCCAGTACTTC. Protein: CASSLGAGAYQETQYF.

The table lists this clone with a count of one. The DNA of the CDR3 is TGTGCCAGCAGCCTAGCGGGGGGCTCCTACAATGAGCAGTTCTTC. Amino acids: CASSLAGGSYNEQFF. The chain employs TRBV27 and TRBJ2-1; the match to TRBD2 covers 11 bases. CDR3 length equals 15 residues. Trimming cost V 6 bases and J 0 bases; bases outside gene matches: 1. The germline V gene encodes CDR1 MNHEY and CDR2 SMNVEV (reference sequence).

This chain joins TRBV5-4 and TRBJ2-6; a possible D gene is TRBD2 (6 bases). CDR1 and CDR2 (germline): SGHNT, YYREEE (reference sequence). The CDR3 totals 15 residues. V was trimmed by 2 bases and J by 4 bases, leaving 10 bases between them. The CDR3 loop reads CASSFGGPGANVLTF. In DNA form, the CDR3 reads TGTGCCAGCAGCTTCGGAGGGCCAGGGGCCAACGTCCTGACTTTC.

The rearrangement links TRBV5-1 to TRBJ2-1, with TRBD2 identical over 9 bases. Germline lookup yields CDR1 SGHRS and CDR2 YFSETQ. This CDR3 is built from 14 residues. The V segment lost 5 bases and the J segment 6 bases; nucleotides outside the gene matches: 6. The CDR3 DNA follows: TGCGCCAGCAGTGATAGCGGGGGTGGCAATGAGCAGTTCTTC. It translates to CASSDSGGGNEQFF.

This clone was seen once. The J gene is TRBJ2-4, the V gene TRBV2, with 7 bases matching TRBD1. The CDR3 covers 13 residues. J gave up 5 bases and V 4 bases, and 2 bases lay outside the gene matches. Germline CDR1 is SNHLY and CDR2 is FYNNEI. For the CDR3, the DNA is TGTGCCAGCAGTGCGGGACAGCAAAACATTCAGTACTTC. As protein: CASSAGQQNIQYF.

The chain couples TRBV7-2 to TRBJ2-2, with TRBD1 matching over 9 bases. Germline V lookup: CDR1 SGHTA, CDR2 FQGNSA. V shed 5 bases, J shed 4 bases, and the junction held 11 bases outside the gene matches. The CDR3 is made up of 17 amino acids. The CDR3 coding sequence is TGTGCCAGCAGCCTCAACTCGGGACAGGGAATCACCGGGGAGCTGTTTTTT. Its protein is CASSLNSGQGITGELFF.

The V gene is TRBV7-2, the J gene TRBJ2-7; 8 nucleotides align to TRBD2. This CDR3 contains 13 residues. Germline V gene sequence: CDR1 SGHTA, CDR2 FQGNSA. V lost 11 bases, J lost 3 bases, and 9 bases stayed unmatched. Here the CDR3 DNA reads TGTGCCGCCGGGCGGGAGGTCTTCTACGAGCAGTACTTC. It is translated as CAAGREVFYEQYF.

The chain couples TRBV14 to TRBJ2-4; D gene uncertain. Trimming left V 0 bases short and J 6 bases short, with 3 bases between. Germline-derived CDR1 and CDR2 are SGHDN and FVKESK. The CDR3 consists of 12 residues. The CDR3 region has the DNA TGTGCCAGCAGCCAAGATAGAAACATTCAGTACTTC. Translating gives CASSQDRNIQYF. The variable domain in full, completed from reference TRBV14 and TRBJ2-4, reads EAGVTQFPSHSVIEKGQTVTLRCDPISGHDNLYWYRRVMGKEIKFLLHFVKESKQDESGMPNNRFLAERTGGTYSTLKVQPAELEDSGVYFCASSQDRNIQYFGAGTRLSVL.

The V gene is TRBV6-5, the J gene TRBJ2-5; TRBD2 is a possible D gene (6 bases). This CDR3 comprises 15 residues. Germline CDR1 is MNHEY and CDR2 is SVGAGI. V dropped 7 bases and J dropped 5 bases, with 20 bases sitting between them. The CDR3 DNA reads as TGTGCCAGCACAATACAGGATACTCGGGGGGAGACCCAGTACTTC. It yields the protein CASTIQDTRGETQYF.

The sample holds one count of this clone. The chain is built from TRBV27 and TRBJ2-3; no clear D gene. V lost 5 bases to trimming and J lost 0 bases, with 3 bases between them. The germline gives CDR1 MNHEY, CDR2 SMNVEV (reference sequence). CDR3 length equals 12 residues. As DNA, the CDR3 is TGTGCCAGCAGTCATAGCACAGATACGCAGTATTTT. It specifies CASSHSTDTQYF.

The chain joins TRBV27 to TRBJ2-3, with a weak D call TRBD2 (5 bases). Deletions cut 6 bases from V and 4 bases from J, with 14 bases between. The CDR3 totals 14 residues. The germline gives CDR1 MNHEY, CDR2 SMNVEV (reference sequence). For the CDR3, the DNA is TGTGCCAGCAGGTCAGTGAGGGCCGCAGATACGCAGTATTTT. Translation: CASRSVRAADTQYF.

The chain carries TRBV9 and TRBJ2-7, with D possibly matching TRBD1 (5 bases). The germline gives CDR1 SGDLS, CDR2 YYNGEE. Trimming pared 0 bases from V and 4 bases from J, leaving 14 bases between. The CDR3 has 15 amino acids. The CDR3 protein is CASSVEAGYGYEQYF. The CDR3 bases are TGTGCCAGCAGCGTAGAGGCAGGGTACGGGTACGAGCAGTACTTC.

The chain joins TRBV15 to TRBJ2-7, with 11 positions matching TRBD2. This CDR3 is built from 15 residues. CDR1 is LNHNV, CDR2 YYDKDF, per germline (reference sequence). J lost 3 bases, V lost 2 bases, and 3 bases had no gene match. The CDR3 sequence: CATSRLGTSGYEQYF. CDR3 nucleotide sequence: TGTGCCACCAGCAGACTGGGGACTAGCGGCTACGAGCAGTACTTC.

The J gene is TRBJ2-6, the V gene TRBV29-1; tentative D call: TRBD1 (6 bases). The length of the CDR3 is 15 residues. CDR1 SQVTM and CDR2 ANQGSEA come from the germline V gene. Trimming left V 7 bases short and J 4 bases short, with 17 bases between. CDR3 in DNA: TGCAGCGCTTCACAGGGTAGGGCAGGGGCCAACGTCCTGACTTTC. It codes for CSASQGRAGANVLTF.

This rearrangement joins TRBV28 to TRBJ2-1, with D possibly being TRBD1 (5 bases). CDR3 length equals 15 residues. Per the germline V gene, CDR1 is MDHEN and CDR2 is SYDVKM. V was trimmed by 9 bases and J by 4 bases, leaving 19 bases between them. The CDR3 nucleotides are TGTGCCAGTGGTCCACAGGACCTTACTTACAATGAGCAGTTCTTC. Its protein is CASGPQDLTYNEQFF.

This clone was seen a single time. The chain is built from TRBV28 and TRBJ2-1, with 10 bases lining up with TRBD2. Germline V CDR1 and CDR2: MDHEN, SYDVKM. The CDR3 spans 16 residues. V lost 2 bases to trimming and J lost 3 bases; unmatched junction nucleotides: 4. The CDR3 sequence is CASSLLGTSDYNEQFF. CDR3 DNA sequence: TGTGCCAGCAGTTTACTCGGGACTAGCGACTACAATGAGCAGTTCTTC.

With respect to this clone: The same CDR3 is also encoded by other DNA sequences in this sample. V is TRBV5-1 and J is TRBJ1-5; possible D gene TRBD1, 5 bases. Germline loops: CDR1 SGHRS, CDR2 YFSETQ. The CDR3 is 15 residues long. Trimming pared 5 bases from V and 4 bases from J, leaving 16 bases between. The CDR3 bases are TGCGCCAGCAGTATGGGTCCGGGGGGGAATCAGCCCCAGCATTTT. The encoded protein is CASSMGPGGNQPQHF.

This clone has only one observation. The rearrangement links TRBV6-5 to TRBJ2-7; unclear D gene. There are 13 residues in the CDR3. Germline V gives CDR1 MNHEY, CDR2 SVGAGI. V lost 7 bases and J 7 bases, leaving 17 bases between the germline ends. CDR3 in DNA: TGTGCCAGCACCGACGTGGCGGCGGCAGAGCAGTACTTC. This encodes CASTDVAAAEQYF.

The V and J genes are TRBV6-1 and TRBJ2-7; TRBD1 aligns across 9 bases. The length of the CDR3 is 15 residues. J was trimmed by 5 bases and V by 3 bases; bases with no gene match: 8. The germline V gene encodes CDR1 MNHNS and CDR2 SASEGT. For the CDR3, the DNA is TGTGCCAGCAGTGAGACCGGGACAGGGTTCCACGAGCAGTACTTC. It encodes CASSETGTGFHEQYF.

This chain connects TRBV5-1 to TRBJ2-7; maybe TRBD2 (5 bases). Per germline, CDR1 SGHRS and CDR2 YFSETQ. V dropped 5 bases and J dropped 0 bases, with 15 bases sitting between them. This CDR3 is 15 amino acids long. The CDR3 spells CASSKISGTSYEQYF. CDR3 coding DNA: TGCGCCAGCAGTAAAATCAGCGGAACCTCCTACGAGCAGTACTTC.